Sequencing of this T cell receptor (beta chain) was carried out in a study of molecular identifiers for immune sequencing clone quantification (dated by TCRdb to about 2018). With regard to the full study: For a replicate experiment, the RNA from either approximately 20,000 or 100,000 naive CD8 T cells was divided into five aliquots, and four of those aliquots went on to sequencing. This methods study used CD8 T cells to benchmark TCR RNA copy counting and molecular-identifier clustering-based TCR repertoire sequencing (MIDCIRS). Results the study describes overall, beyond this receptor: Modeling estimated approximately 3 recovered TCR RNA copies per cell, compared with about 10 by digital PCR, which implies 25% to 30% capture efficiency. Spiked-in Jurkat TCR RNA equal to a single cell's worth was reported to be detectable even within 1,100,000 naive CD8 T cells. In CMV-specific effector cells, clones with more than 20 RNA copies accounted for over 97% of molecules, whereas in naive cells such clones accounted for under 1%. When barcode sub-clustering was omitted, TCR diversity was inflated by chimeric consensus sequences, with chimeras reaching as high as 47%. Naive libraries contained spiked-in Jurkat TCR RNA (approximately ten copies' worth), which is not part of the donor repertoire. Highly expanded clone sizes could be underestimated because identical TCR molecules may share a barcode.

Counted from cysteine to phenylalanine, this CDR3 has 15 amino acids. The only DNA kept is the CDR3, 45 bases in frame from the first base. V trim: 5 bases; J trim: 4 bases; unmatched bases: 2. The germline V gene (reference sequence) gives CDR1 as MNHNY and CDR2 as SVGAGI. The library was made by PCR. Reads for this sample came from an Illumina HiSeq 4000. Bulk TCR libraries were prepared as previously described, using TCR primers listed in Table S5. The Qiagen AllPrep DNA/RNA kit was used to purify total RNA. Reads from multiple sequencing runs of the same library were pooled before analysis. The source study handled its data this way. Only reads with exact TCR constant sequence were kept, trimmed to 150 nt, and grouped by their 12-nt molecular barcodes. Within each barcode group, reads were sub-clustered at a 15% Levenshtein threshold, and quality-weighted consensus sequences were built per RNA molecule. Non-functional sequences were discarded, and so were lower-count sequences lying one edit away from another sequence. Based on fitting two negative binomial distributions, any barcode sub-cluster with under 20% of the maximum read count was discarded. Starting from the raw public reads, TCRdb applied fastp trimming at Q25, assembled clones with MiXCR and retained in-frame beta chains. Each record represents a unique CDR3 protein, reported with the most common genes and DNA among its rows. Here the V and J calls rest on TCRdb's processing, not on the authors' analysis. Present in this sample are more than 70,000 distinct CDR3 sequences, roughly 21% of which were seen just once. The ten largest make up more than 0.85% of the sample.

This clonotype was counted ten times or more. Its specific antigen is unknown. The sample holds no much larger clone one base away, and base qualities are not on file. Libraries of naive CD8 T cells were built from anywhere between about 18,000 and 1,000,000 sorted cells, with 10%, 30% or 50% of the purified RNA used. Naive CD8 T cells, defined as CD8+CD4-CCR7+CD45RA+, were FACS-sorted into RLT Plus buffer on a BD FACSAria II. Ten to eleven TCR copies' worth of Jurkat RNA were spiked into roughly 17,000-1,100,000 naive CD8 T cell samples to test detection sensitivity. Enrichment of CD8 T cells was done with RosetteSep CD8+ T Cell Enrichment Cocktail plus Ficoll-Paque, and ACK red cell lysis came afterward.

Sequencing was carried out using naive CD8+ T cells from blood, with Jurkat cell RNA spiked in. This specimen's cell subset or site label, interpreted: FACS-sorted CD8+CD4-CCR7+CD45RA+ naive T cells. This receptor was identified in a human donor in good health. Some libraries in this study had Jurkat cell RNA spiked in. This chain is built from TRBV6-6 and TRBJ2-1, with 13 central nucleotides matching TRBD2. The CDR3 corresponds to CASSLTSGGYNEQFF. The nucleotide sequence is TGTGCCAGCAGTCTGACTAGCGGGGGGTACAATGAGCAGTTCTTC.